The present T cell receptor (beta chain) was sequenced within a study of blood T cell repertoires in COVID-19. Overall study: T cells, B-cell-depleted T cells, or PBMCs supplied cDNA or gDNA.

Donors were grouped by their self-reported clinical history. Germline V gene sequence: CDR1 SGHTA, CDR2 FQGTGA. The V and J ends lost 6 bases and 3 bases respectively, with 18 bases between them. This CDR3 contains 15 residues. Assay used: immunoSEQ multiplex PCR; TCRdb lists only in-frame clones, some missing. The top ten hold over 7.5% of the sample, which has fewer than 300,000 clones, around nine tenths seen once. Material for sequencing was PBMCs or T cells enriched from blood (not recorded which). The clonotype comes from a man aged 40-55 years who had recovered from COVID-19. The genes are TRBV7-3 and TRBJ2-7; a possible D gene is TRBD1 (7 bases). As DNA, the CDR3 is TGTGCCAGCAGTCGCCAGGGGGGACAGAGCTACGAGCAGTACTTC. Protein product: CASSRQGGQSYEQYF.